This is a list of T cell receptor beta chains from one sample in a study of blood T cell repertoires in COVID-19. Sequenced by immunoSEQ multiplex PCR; TCRdb stores in-frame clones only, minus some. The sample has 25,000 to 35,000 clones, roughly 85% seen once; the top ten hold under 8%. Source material: peripheral blood. Every receptor here comes from a man aged 55 to 70 with active COVID-19. Each CDR3 is given with its conserved first and last residue. The D gene is left open where the match is weak. Clone size is not always given. Where it is, it says once, few, many or a class for expanded clones.

D	J	size	V	DNA	CDR3
TRBD1	TRBJ2-7	NA	TRBV28	TGTGCCAGCAGTCCACCAACAGGGGTAGGAGACGAGCAGTACTTC	CASSPPTGVGDEQYF
TRBD1	TRBJ2-4	NA	TRBV5-1	TGCGCCAGCAGCCAGACAGGGATGGGGTCAAAAAACATTCAGTACTTC	CASSQTGMGSKNIQYF
NA	TRBJ1-5	NA	TRBV7-9	TGTGCCAGCAGCTCGGGGGGGCAGGATCAGCCCCAGCATTTT	CASSSGGQDQPQHF
NA	TRBJ1-5	NA	TRBV18	TGTGCCAGCTCAAAGGACAGAGACAATCAGCCCCAGCATTTT	CASSKDRDNQPQHF
NA	TRBJ2-3	NA	TRBV3-1/TRBV3-2	TGTGCCAGCAGCCTCGCAACCAGAGATACGCAGTATTTT	CASSLATRDTQYF
TRBD1	TRBJ1-4	NA	TRBV28	TGTGCCAGCATTCTTGGGACAGGGGCGGGGGAAAAACTGTTTTTT	CASILGTGAGEKLFF
NA	TRBJ2-1	NA	TRBV18	TGTGCCAGCTCACCGGGGGCTAGCGGTCCGAGGGATGAGCAGTTCTTC	CASSPGASGPRDEQFF
NA	TRBJ1-1	NA	TRBV10-3	TGTGCCATCAGAGACAGTGGGAACACTGAAGCTTTCTTT	CAIRDSGNTEAFF
NA	TRBJ1-6	NA	TRBV19	TGTGCCAGTAGTGCGGGACTCTTCAATTCACCCCTCCACTTT	CASSAGLFNSPLHF
NA	TRBJ1-2	NA	TRBV2	TGTGCCATCCCGGCGGGGTACTATGGCTACACCTTC	CAIPAGYYGYTF
TRBD1	TRBJ2-1	NA	TRBV13	TGTGCCAGCGGTTCGGGACAGGGGGCGCGTGGGCGGTTCTTC	CASGSGQGARGRFF
TRBD2	TRBJ2-1	few	TRBV5-4	TGTGCCAGCAGCTTGTTGGCGGGAGGAGGCAATGAGCAGTTCTTC	CASSLLAGGGNEQFF
TRBD1	TRBJ2-7	NA	TRBV6-5	TGTGCCAGCAGAGAGATCCAGGGGGAAGGAGACGAGCAGTACTTC	CASREIQGEGDEQYF
NA	TRBJ1-2	NA	TRBV5-6	TGTGCCAGCAGCTTGAGAGGGATCGATGGCTACACCTTC	CASSLRGIDGYTF
TRBD1	TRBJ2-3	NA	TRBV5-1	TGCGCCAGCAGTAGACAGGGGGCGGAAGATACGCAGTATTTT	CASSRQGAEDTQYF
TRBD1	TRBJ2-5	NA	TRBV19	TGTGCCAGTACCGAGGGACAGGGAGTGTGGAAGACCCAGTACTTC	CASTEGQGVWKTQYF
NA	TRBJ2-7	NA	TRBV28	TGTGCCAGCTGCTGCGAACTGACAGACCAAAACTACGAGCAGTACTTC	CASCCELTDQNYEQYF
NA	TRBJ2-5	NA	TRBV3-1/TRBV3-2	TGTGCCAGCAGCTTCGGGGACTGGGGAGGGACCCAGTACTTC	CASSFGDWGGTQYF
NA	TRBJ1-1	NA	TRBV3-1/TRBV3-2	TGTGCCAGCAGCCCCCAGTCAATGAACACTGAAGCTTTCTTT	CASSPQSMNTEAFF
NA	TRBJ2-1	NA	TRBV24-1	TGTGCCACCAGTGATTCCAGAAGCGGGACAGGACTTCGCAATGAGCAGTTCTTC	CATSDSRSGTGLRNEQFF
NA	TRBJ2-1	NA	TRBV2	TGTGCCAGCACACCAGGTGATGGTGAGCAGTTCTTC	CASTPGDGEQFF
NA	TRBJ1-1	once	TRBV7-3	TGTGCCAGCAGGCAGAACAGTCCGAACACTGAAGCTTTCTTT	CASRQNSPNTEAFF
NA	TRBJ2-2	once	TRBV10-1	TGCGCCAGCAGTTCCAGGGCTGATAAAGGGGAGCTGTTTTTT	CASSSRADKGELFF
TRBD1	TRBJ2-7	NA	TRBV15	TGTGCCACCAGCAGAGATCATGTCGGGACAGGGTTAAACGAGCAGTACTTC	CATSRDHVGTGLNEQYF
NA	TRBJ2-7	NA	TRBV4-2	TGTGCCAGCAGCCAAGGGCAGGGGAACTACGAGCAGTACTTC	CASSQGQGNYEQYF
TRBD2	TRBJ2-1	NA	TRBV6-5	TGTGCCAGCTCGCACTCTAGCGGAGACTACAATGAGCAGTTCTTC	CASSHSSGDYNEQFF
NA	TRBJ2-1	NA	TRBV6-5	TGTGCCAGCACCGCGGGGCGGGCTTACAATGAGCAGTTCTTC	CASTAGRAYNEQFF
TRBD1	TRBJ2-1	NA	TRBV7-9	TGTGCCAGCAGCTCTTTAACTTCAGGGGGCTCGACCTACAATGAGCAGTTCTTC	CASSSLTSGGSTYNEQFF
NA	TRBJ1-2	NA	TRBV5-1	TGCGCCAGCAGTTCGATGACAAGCAACTATGGCTACACCTTC	CASSSMTSNYGYTF
NA	TRBJ2-6	NA	TRBV24-1	TGTGCCACCAGCCATCAGGGATCTGGGGCCAACGTCCTGACTTTC	CATSHQGSGANVLTF
TRBD2	TRBJ2-5	NA	TRBV19	TGTGCCAGTAGTATAGGACTAGCGGGAGCCCCACTACAAGAGACCCAGTACTTC	CASSIGLAGAPLQETQYF
NA	TRBJ2-1	medium-sized	TRBV14	TGTGCCAGCAGAGCGCAGAGCTCCTACAATGAGCAGTTCTTC	CASRAQSSYNEQFF
NA	TRBJ2-1	NA	TRBV13	TGTGCCAGCAGCCAAAGACTAAATTACAATGAGCAGTTCTTC	CASSQRLNYNEQFF
NA	TRBJ2-7	NA	TRBV13	TGTGCCAGCAGCCCGACAGGTCCCTACGAGCAGTACTTC	CASSPTGPYEQYF
NA	TRBJ2-7	NA	TRBV6-6	TGTGCCAGCAGTACCGGGACATATTCCTACGAGCAGTACTTC	CASSTGTYSYEQYF
NA	TRBJ2-7	NA	TRBV5-1	TGCGCCAGCAGCAAGGGTGACAGCCGTTCCTACGAGCAGTACTTC	CASSKGDSRSYEQYF
NA	TRBJ2-4	NA	TRBV7-8	TGTGCCAGCAGCTTGGGACTTATTCAGTACTTC	CASSLGLIQYF